This TCR beta chain was observed in a study of T cells after yellow fever vaccination. Overall study findings and caveats: From the bulk population, abundant clonotypes could contaminate and appear within FACS-sorted repertoires.

This clonotype occurred many times. The antigen remains undetermined. TCRdb recomputed calls from the 5' RACE reads with MiXCR, one row per CDR3 protein. The data show roughly 310,000 distinct CDR3 sequences, 8.7% seen once. V was cut by 6 bases and J by 0 bases, with 30 bases left in between. This CDR3 comprises 20 residues. Germline CDR1 reads KGHSH; CDR2 reads LQKENI. The receptor's source is a young man who received the YFV17D yellow fever vaccine. The chain uses TRBV18 and TRBJ2-7; D assignment may be TRBD1 or TRBD2 (5 bases each). The specimen comprised PBMCs, sampled on the day of the first yellow fever vaccination. Written as DNA, the CDR3 is TGTGCCAGCTCGACTACCGGGACGGCCCCATCTAACCAGAGCTCCTACGAGCAGTACGTC. The encoded protein is CASSTTGTAPSNQSSYEQYV.